Listed below are T cell receptor beta chains from one sample, sequenced in a study of persistence of HIV-infected CD4 T cells. No antigens are known for them. The repertoire was sequenced with immunoSEQ multiplex PCR; TCRdb's copy has only in-frame clones and lacks some. The sample records several thousand clones, around 69% being singletons. This specimen was CD4+ T cells sorted from PBMCs after 18-hour stimulation, taken from a patient who received antiretroviral therapy. The receptor set was obtained from an adult man with HIV who was CMV-seropositive. The CDR3 runs from the conserved cysteine through the conserved F or W. A D gene is named only where the DNA matches it firmly. Size is stated for part of the rows, as once, few or many counts, or as a class when the clone is expanded.

J	V	size	D	CDR3	DNA
TRBJ2-7	TRBV15	-	-	CATSRVPPPDFYEQYF	TGTGCCACCAGCAGAGTACCGCCCCCGGATTTTTACGAGCAGTACTTC
TRBJ1-5	TRBV5-8	few	-	CASSSLGPQHF	TGTGCCAGCAGCTCCCTGGGGCCCCAGCATTTT
TRBJ2-5	TRBV6-5	-	TRBD2	CASSFRGVGQETQYF	TGTGCCAGCAGTTTTCGGGGGGTAGGGCAAGAGACCCAGTACTTC
TRBJ2-6	TRBV19	few	-	CASRNSGANVLTF	TGTGCCAGCCGGAACTCTGGGGCCAACGTCCTGACTTTC
TRBJ2-1	TRBV29-1	-	-	CSVTDRTPEQFF	TGCAGCGTGACCGACAGAACCCCAGAGCAGTTCTTC
TRBJ1-2	TRBV7-9	-	-	CASSLDGVGYTF	TGTGCCAGCAGCTTAGATGGGGTCGGCTACACCTTC
TRBJ1-2	TRBV3-1/TRBV3-2	medium-sized	-	CASSRRWEDYGYTF	TGTGCCAGCAGCCGCAGATGGGAGGACTATGGCTACACCTTC
TRBJ1-1	TRBV7-9	few	-	CASSFPTGAGTEAFF	TGTGCCAGCAGCTTCCCCACGGGGGCAGGCACTGAAGCTTTCTTT
TRBJ1-4	TRBV5-1	once	-	CASSSGRTNEKLFF	TGCGCCAGCAGCTCAGGACGGACTAATGAAAAACTGTTTTTT
TRBJ1-3	TRBV19	-	-	CASSATGPGNTIYF	TGTGCCAGTAGCGCCACAGGGCCCGGAAACACCATATATTTT
TRBJ2-7	TRBV18	-	-	CASSPIGYNTVGTYEQYF	TGTGCCAGCTCACCGATCGGGTACAATACCGTCGGCACCTACGAGCAGTACTTC
TRBJ1-2	TRBV5-6	-	-	CASHIRSGNYGYTF	TGTGCCAGTCACATCCGTTCGGGGAACTATGGCTACACCTTC
TRBJ2-7	TRBV9	large	TRBD1	CASSGQGAYEQYF	TGTGCCAGCAGTGGACAGGGGGCCTACGAGCAGTACTTC
TRBJ1-6	TRBV15	-	-	CATSRVGSIPLHF	TGTGCCACCAGCAGAGTAGGGTCAATACCCCTCCACTTT
TRBJ2-2	TRBV7-9	-	-	CASSLQGRSGELFF	TGTGCCAGCAGCTTGCAGGGGAGGTCCGGGGAGCTGTTTTTT
TRBJ1-2	TRBV6-5	-	TRBD1	CVAQQLQGATGYTF	TGTGTTGCCCAGCAGTTACAGGGGGCGACTGGCTACACCTTC
TRBJ2-2	TRBV4-1	few	-	CASSQDPGWGTGELFF	TGCGCCAGCAGCCAAGATCCTGGATGGGGCACCGGGGAGCTGTTTTTT
TRBJ1-1	TRBV27	large	TRBD1	CASSQQGSVGEAFF	TGTGCCAGCAGCCAACAGGGGTCTGTGGGTGAAGCTTTCTTT
TRBJ2-1	TRBV19	-	-	CASSPGRRYEQFF	TGTGCCAGCAGTCCTGGTAGGAGATATGAGCAGTTCTTC
TRBJ2-7	TRBV7-8	-	-	CASSLGGPSYEQYF	TGTGCCAGCAGCTTAGGGGGGCCCTCCTACGAGCAGTACTTC
TRBJ1-3	TRBV2	-	TRBD1	CASSEGTGRFGNTIYF	TGTGCCAGCAGTGAGGGGACAGGGCGTTTTGGAAACACCATATATTTT
TRBJ1-3	TRBV7-9	few	TRBD1	CASSRDRAGNTIYF	TGTGCCAGCAGTCGGGACAGGGCCGGAAACACCATATATTTT
TRBJ2-7	TRBV5-1	-	-	CASSLGGVRDEQYF	TGCGCCAGCAGCCTGGGAGGAGTAAGGGACGAGCAGTACTTC
TRBJ1-3	TRBV18	-	TRBD1	CASSPETGTGFGNTIYF	TGTGCCAGCTCGCCTGAGACGGGGACAGGGTTTGGAAACACCATATATTTT
TRBJ2-2	TRBV4-3	few	TRBD1	CASSPGQGRTGELFF	TGCGCCAGCAGCCCAGGACAGGGTAGAACCGGGGAGCTGTTTTTT
TRBJ1-4	TRBV12-3/TRBV12-4	-	-	CASSLGGEKLFF	TGTGCCAGCAGTTTAGGGGGCGAAAAACTGTTTTTT
TRBJ2-7	TRBV29-1	-	TRBD1	CSVGRDRGYEQYF	TGCAGCGTAGGCCGGGACAGGGGTTACGAGCAGTACTTC
TRBJ1-2	TRBV5-4	medium-sized	-	CASSLHNTNYGYTF	TGTGCCAGCAGCTTACACAATACTAACTATGGCTACACCTTC
TRBJ1-1	TRBV5-6	-	-	CASSPARGSTEAFF	TGTGCCAGCAGCCCGGCACGGGGTTCCACTGAAGCTTTCTTT
TRBJ2-7	TRBV6-2/TRBV6-3	few	TRBD1	CASSRTGWEQYF	TGTGCCAGCAGCCGGACAGGTTGGGAGCAGTACTTC
TRBJ2-5	TRBV11-3	-	TRBD2	CASSAGLAGVKTQYF	TGTGCCAGCAGCGCCGGACTAGCGGGGGTCAAGACCCAGTACTTC
TRBJ2-7	TRBV7-2	-	-	CASSLVRTYEQYF	TGTGCCAGCAGCTTAGTCAGGACCTACGAGCAGTACTTC
TRBJ1-2	TRBV5-4	large	TRBD1	CASSSRDRGLYGYTF	TGTGCCAGCAGCTCCCGGGACAGGGGGCTCTATGGCTACACCTTC
TRBJ1-2	TRBV9	-	TRBD1	CASSGQGYGYTF	TGTGCCAGCAGCGGACAGGGGTATGGCTACACCTTC
TRBJ2-3	TRBV7-9	few	-	CASSSRGATDTQYF	TGTGCCAGCAGCTCCCGGGGCGCAACAGATACGCAGTATTTT
TRBJ1-5	TRBV28	-	TRBD1	CASSLRQGRNQPQHF	TGTGCCAGCAGTTTAAGACAGGGTCGCAATCAGCCCCAGCATTTT
TRBJ1-6	TRBV7-2	-	-	CASSLVAVSSYNSPLHF	TGTGCCAGCAGCTTAGTTGCCGTAAGCTCCTATAATTCACCCCTCCACTTT
TRBJ2-5	TRBV5-1	-	-	CASSKRTSQETQYF	TGCGCCAGCAGTAAGCGGACCTCCCAAGAGACCCAGTACTTC
TRBJ2-1	TRBV6-1	-	-	CASSFLNEQFF	TGTGCCAGCAGTTTTCTCAATGAGCAGTTCTTC
TRBJ2-7	TRBV6-5	-	TRBD1	CASSYRDRGYEQYF	TGTGCCAGCAGTTACAGGGACAGGGGCTACGAGCAGTACTTC
TRBJ2-1	TRBV29-1	-	TRBD1	CSVDETGASYNEQFF	TGCAGCGTTGACGAGACAGGGGCCTCCTACAATGAGCAGTTCTTC
TRBJ1-1	TRBV6-2/TRBV6-3	-	-	CASSYMARGRMNTEAFF	TGTGCCAGCAGTTACATGGCAAGGGGTAGGATGAACACTGAAGCTTTCTTT
TRBJ2-6	TRBV9	-	-	CASSVGLLGGWGNRGANVLTF	TGTGCCAGCAGCGTAGGACTTCTAGGGGGTTGGGGAAATCGAGGGGCCAACGTCCTGACTTTC
TRBJ1-4	TRBV2	-	-	CASGSGPVGEKLFF	TGTGCCAGCGGATCCGGGCCCGTAGGGGAAAAACTGTTTTTT
TRBJ2-7	TRBV25-1	-	-	CASSDPHGTAYEQYF	TGTGCCAGCAGTGACCCTCACGGGACGGCCTACGAGCAGTACTTC
TRBJ1-2	TRBV6-5	-	-	CASSYSTRLSYGYTF	TGTGCCAGCAGTTACTCGACCAGGCTGAGCTATGGCTACACCTTC
TRBJ2-3	TRBV27	medium-sized	-	CASSSLGVSKGSTQYF	TGTGCCAGCAGTAGTTTAGGGGTGTCCAAAGGGTCTACGCAGTATTTT
TRBJ2-5	TRBV7-8	-	-	CASSPTRVQETQYF	TGTGCCAGCAGCCCTACGAGGGTTCAGGAGACCCAGTACTTC
TRBJ1-5	TRBV12-5	-	TRBD1	CASGAGTGSNQPQHF	TGTGCTAGTGGAGCCGGGACAGGGAGCAATCAGCCCCAGCATTTT
TRBJ2-5	TRBV6-5	-	TRBD1	CASSSGTGRETQYF	TGTGCCAGCAGTTCCGGGACAGGGAGAGAGACCCAGTACTTC